This T cell receptor (beta chain) appears in the sequencing data of a study of T-cell reconstitution after alpha-beta-depleted transplantation in children. Of note for this clonotype: The target antigen is unknown.

Trimming stripped 6 bases from V and 5 bases from J, with 5 bases between. Germline CDR1 SGHAT, CDR2 FQDESV (reference sequence). This CDR3 contains 10 residues. Study results and caveats: TCRbeta diversity was high at day 60 in some patients (a result of surviving recipient T cells and thymic progenitors). T-cell counts and diversity were attributed mostly to newly produced T cells one year after transplant. Several hundred expanded graft clones reportedly gave rise to the alpha-beta T cells present about two months after transplant.

It was with unique molecular identifiers that the TCRbeta library was prepared. TCRdb ran MiXCR on the PCR reads and lists one entry per CDR3 protein. The sample lists some 48,000 distinct CDR3 sequences; under 6.5% were seen once. Source: PBMCs, mostly from graft donor cells, taken 60 days after TCRalphabeta/CD19-depleted stem cell transplant. The clonotype comes from a female patient between 2 and 15 years old who had a stem cell transplant for aplastic anemia, so the T cells may come from the graft donor. This chain uses TRBV11-1 with TRBJ2-7; no firm D call. CDR3 loop: CASSFHEQYF. CDR3 sequence (DNA): TGTGCCAGCAGTTTCCACGAGCAGTACTTC.